The 19 T cell receptor beta chains given below trace back to one sample, sequenced in a study of T cell changes during pregnancy in multiple sclerosis. The method was immunoSEQ multiplex PCR; TCRdb's version includes in-frame clones alone and lacks a portion of them. The sample comprises approximately 30,000 clones, 75% to 95% of which are singletons, and about 12% rests with the top ten. The material sequenced was CD8+ T cells from peripheral blood mononuclear cells, taken in the first trimester of pregnancy. These receptors all stem from a female donor with multiple sclerosis, enrolled in a pregnancy study.

This chain uses TRBV28 with TRBJ2-7; 11 bases map to TRBD2. Germline loops: CDR1 MDHEN, CDR2 SYDVKM. There are 17 residues in the CDR3. The V gene end was trimmed by 6 bases and the J gene end by 7 bases; junction bases not matched to a gene: 17. The CDR3 is CASSSSFVLAGAGEQYF. The CDR3 DNA reads as TGTGCCAGCAGCTCTTCATTTGTACTAGCGGGAGCTGGTGAGCAGTACTTC.

The rearrangement uses TRBV9 and TRBJ1-2; 11 bases line up with TRBD1. Losses at the gene ends were 2 bases for V and 7 bases for J; bases not matched to a gene: 7. The CDR3 is 15 residues long. CDR1 SGDLS and CDR2 YYNGEE come from the germline V gene. The CDR3 is CASSVRTGGKSGYTF. The DNA of the CDR3 is TGTGCCAGCAGCGTTAGGACAGGGGGCAAGTCTGGCTACACCTTC.

This chain joins TRBV19 and TRBJ2-1; D may be TRBD2 (5 bases). Germline CDR1 is LNHDA and CDR2 is SQIVND (reference sequence). The V end was cut by 5 bases, the J end by 0 bases, with 11 bases between. The CDR3 has 15 residues. The CDR3 DNA sequence: TGTGCCAGTAGTTCGATGGGGAGCTCCTACAATGAGCAGTTCTTC. Translating gives CASSSMGSSYNEQFF.

This chain joins TRBV27 and TRBJ2-5; 9 bases match TRBD2. There are 14 residues in the CDR3. CDR1 MNHEY and CDR2 SMNVEV come from the germline V gene (reference sequence). With V trimmed by 7 bases and J by 5 bases, 8 bases remained unmatched. This CDR3 is CASTVAGDFETQYF. Written as DNA, the CDR3 is TGTGCCAGCACAGTAGCGGGAGATTTTGAGACCCAGTACTTC.

V usage is TRBV7-9 and J usage is TRBJ1-1, with D unresolved. Trimming took 5 bases from V and 4 from J, leaving 8 bases between them. The length of the CDR3 is 12 residues. The germline V gene encodes CDR1 SEHNR and CDR2 FQNEAQ (reference sequence). For the CDR3, the DNA is TGTGCCAGCAGCGTGGGGAGCACTGAAGCTTTCTTT. Protein sequence: CASSVGSTEAFF.

Within the sample, this clone is medium-sized. The rearrangement uses TRBV6-1 and TRBJ2-3; 7 nucleotides match TRBD2. CDR3 length equals 15 residues. Germline values: CDR1 MNHNS, CDR2 SASEGT. V gave up 0 bases and J gave up 1 base; unmatched junction bases: 1. DNA for the CDR3: TGTGCCAGCAGTGAAGCGGCGGGAGGCACAGATACGCAGTATTTT. This encodes CASSEAAGGTDTQYF.

The chain is built from TRBV5-1 and TRBJ2-5; 7 nucleotides agree with TRBD1. This CDR3 comprises 14 residues. The junction had 5 bases not matched to a gene; V was cut back by 4 bases and J by 2 bases. Germline lookup yields CDR1 SGHRS and CDR2 YFSETQ. The CDR3 reads CASSPGQLQETQYF. CDR3 sequence (DNA): TGCGCCAGCAGCCCGGGACAGCTACAAGAGACCCAGTACTTC.

The CDR3 region has the DNA TGTGCCAGCAGTTTTAAGGGCCCGAGGACTAGCGGGCGCACAGATACGCAGTATTTT. Translation: CASSFKGPRTSGRTDTQYF. This chain joins TRBV28 and TRBJ2-3; 11 bases agree with TRBD2. Unmatched junction bases numbered 12, after V lost 3 bases and J lost 1 base. Germline CDR1 and CDR2: MDHEN and SYDVKM. The CDR3 runs 19 residues.

V is TRBV7-9 and J is TRBJ2-7; 13 bases are a match to TRBD2. The junction had 5 bases not matched to a gene; V was cut back by 1 base and J by 5 bases. Per the germline V gene, CDR1 is SEHNR and CDR2 is FQNEAQ (reference sequence). The CDR3 runs 16 residues. CDR3 nucleotide sequence: TGTGCCAGCAGCTTAGTACTAGCGGGAGGGCCCCACGAGCAGTACTTC. Translating gives CASSLVLAGGPHEQYF.

The V call is TRBV9, the J call TRBJ1-3; TRBD1 agrees at 7 bases. This CDR3 is 16 amino acids long. Per germline, CDR1 SGDLS and CDR2 YYNGEE. The trim removed 4 bases at V and 3 bases at J, leaving 10 bases unmatched. The CDR3 DNA is TGTGCCAGCAGCCCCCGCGACAGGGTACTTGGAAACACCATATATTTT. As protein: CASSPRDRVLGNTIYF. Using reference TRBV9 and TRBJ1-3 for the parts outside the CDR3, the full variable domain is DSGVTQTPKHLITATGQRVTLRCSPRSGDLSVYWYQQSLDQGLQFLIQYYNGEERAKGNILERFSAQQFPDLHSELNLSSLELGDSALYFCASSPRDRVLGNTIYFGEGSWLTVV.

This clone occurred once. This chain links TRBV27 with TRBJ2-7; D is unresolved. The V gene lost 3 bases and the J gene lost 2 bases, with 8 bases spanning the gap. The CDR3 has 13 amino acids. CDR1 is MNHEY, CDR2 SMNVEV, per germline (reference sequence). The CDR3 nucleotides are TGTGCCAGCAGTTTGAGATTGGCCTACGAGCAGTACTTC. Protein sequence: CASSLRLAYEQYF.

The chain's CDR3 is CASSQTGVGNEKLFF. CDR3 DNA sequence: TGTGCCAGCAGTCAAACAGGCGTTGGTAATGAAAAACTGTTTTTT. The chain couples TRBV28 to TRBJ1-4; possible D gene TRBD1, 5 bases. The CDR3 covers 15 residues. V dropped 5 bases and J dropped 4 bases, with 14 bases sitting between them. The V gene's germline CDR1 is MDHEN and CDR2 SYDVKM.

The CDR3 DNA sequence: TGTGCCAGCAGCCAAAACAGGGGGCTAGGAAACACCATATATTTT. Translation gives CASSQNRGLGNTIYF. This chain joins TRBV4-2 and TRBJ1-3; TRBD1 agrees at 9 bases. This CDR3 has 15 amino acids. Germline values: CDR1 LGHNA, CDR2 YNFKEQ. Germline trimming cut 2 bases from V and 4 bases from J; bases unmatched to any gene: 3.

The rearrangement links TRBV9 to TRBJ2-1; D is perhaps TRBD1 (6 bases). The CDR3 runs 13 residues. Germline CDR1 is SGDLS and CDR2 is YYNGEE. Trimming removed 4 bases at V and 6 bases at J, with 11 bases between. The CDR3 DNA is TGTGCCAGCAGCCCCTCAGGGGTCAATGAGCAGTTCTTC. Its translation is CASSPSGVNEQFF.

This chain connects TRBV6-4 to TRBJ2-1; 7 nucleotides match TRBD2. The CDR3 length is 16 residues. Germline V gene data show CDR1 as MRHNA and CDR2 as SNTAGT. V trimming: 6 bases; J trimming: 4 bases; junction bases outside the gene matches: 12. The CDR3 DNA reads as TGTGCCAGCAGCCCCAGGGAGGGCCGGGGGTACAATGAGCAGTTCTTC. Protein: CASSPREGRGYNEQFF.

The chain recombines TRBV29-1 with TRBJ2-3; 8 nucleotides align to TRBD2. The junction had 10 bases not matched to a gene; V was cut back by 1 base and J by 4 bases. In germline, CDR1 is SQVTM, CDR2 ANQGSEA. This CDR3 contains 16 residues. CDR3 residues: CSVEGSSGSIPDTQYF. The CDR3 bases are TGCAGCGTTGAAGGGTCGAGCGGGAGTATCCCAGATACGCAGTATTTT.

In nucleotides, the CDR3 is TGTGCCAGCAGCTCCGGGACAGCGTTCGAGCAGTACTTC. Its protein is CASSSGTAFEQYF. The chain combines TRBV5-4 with TRBJ2-7, with TRBD1 matching 7 bases. The CDR3 spans 13 residues. CDR1 is SGHNT, CDR2 YYREEE, per germline (reference sequence). J lost 6 bases, V lost 3 bases, and 6 bases had no gene match.

This clone was found once. The gene calls are TRBV7-6 and TRBJ2-1; a possible D gene is TRBD1 (6 bases). The CDR3 contains 14 residues. Germline V CDR1 and CDR2: SGHVS, FNYEAQ. V lost 3 bases and J lost 8, with 14 bases in between. The CDR3 nucleotides read TGTGCCAGCAGCTTTCGGGGCAGGGGAGATGAGCAGTTCTTC. This encodes CASSFRGRGDEQFF.

The genes are TRBV5-8 and TRBJ2-1; TRBD2 might be the D (6 bases). Looked up from germline, CDR1 is SGHTS and CDR2 is YDEGEE. V lost 0 bases, J lost 4 bases, and 14 bases lay in between. This CDR3 contains 16 residues. The CDR3 loop reads CASSLAVGGLYNEQFF. CDR3 in DNA: TGTGCCAGCAGCTTGGCGGTCGGGGGATTATACAATGAGCAGTTCTTC. The complete variable domain, with remaining parts taken from reference TRBV5-8 and TRBJ2-1, reads EAGVTQSPTHLIKTRGQQATLRCSPISGHTSVYWYQQALGLGLQFLLWYDEGEERNRGNFPPRFSGRQFPNYSSELNVNALELEDSALYLCASSLAVGGLYNEQFFGPGTRLTVL.